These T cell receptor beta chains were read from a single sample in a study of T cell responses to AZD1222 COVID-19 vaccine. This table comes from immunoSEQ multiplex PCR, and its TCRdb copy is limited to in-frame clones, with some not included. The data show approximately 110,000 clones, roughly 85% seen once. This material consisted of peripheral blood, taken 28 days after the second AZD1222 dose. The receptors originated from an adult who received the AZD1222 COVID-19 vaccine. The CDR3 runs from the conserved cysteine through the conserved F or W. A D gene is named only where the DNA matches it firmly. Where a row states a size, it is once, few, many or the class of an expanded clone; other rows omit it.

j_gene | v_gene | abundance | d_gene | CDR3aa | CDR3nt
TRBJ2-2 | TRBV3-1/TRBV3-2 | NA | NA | CASSHLWQGLTGELFF | TGTGCCAGCAGCCACCTCTGGCAGGGGTTGACCGGGGAGCTGTTTTTT
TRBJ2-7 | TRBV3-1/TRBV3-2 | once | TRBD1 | CASSRPGQGNEQYF | TGTGCCAGCAGCCGACCGGGACAGGGTAACGAGCAGTACTTC
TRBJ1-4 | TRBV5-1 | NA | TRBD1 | CASSTGQTNEKLFF | TGCGCCAGCAGTACGGGACAGACGAATGAAAAACTGTTTTTT
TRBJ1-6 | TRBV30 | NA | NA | CAWRDTGPHIYNSPLHF | TGTGCCTGGAGAGATACAGGGCCCCATATCTATAATTCACCCCTCCACTTT
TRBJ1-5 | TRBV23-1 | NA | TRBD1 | CASSQSGTVHDQPQHF | TGCGCCAGCAGTCAATCTGGGACAGTCCATGATCAGCCCCAGCATTTT
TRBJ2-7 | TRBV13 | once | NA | CASSSGPMAPYEQYF | TGTGCCAGCAGCTCCGGACCAATGGCCCCCTACGAGCAGTACTTC
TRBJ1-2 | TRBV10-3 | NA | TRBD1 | CAISEQTGNYGYTF | TGTGCCATCAGTGAGCAGACAGGGAACTATGGCTACACCTTC
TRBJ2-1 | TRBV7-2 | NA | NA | CASSLGVVNEQFF | TGTGCCAGCAGCTTAGGGGTAGTTAATGAGCAGTTCTTC
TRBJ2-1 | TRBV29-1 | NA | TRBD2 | CSVDSLAGYNEQFF | TGCAGCGTTGACTCACTAGCGGGCTACAATGAGCAGTTCTTC
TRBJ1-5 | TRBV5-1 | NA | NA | CASSLFLNQPQHF | TGCGCCAGCAGCTTGTTTCTGAATCAGCCCCAGCATTTT
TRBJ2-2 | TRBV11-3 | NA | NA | CASSRSTAGELFF | TGTGCCAGCAGCCGGTCGACTGCCGGGGAGCTGTTTTTT
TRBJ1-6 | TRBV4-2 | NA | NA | CASSQDWVFNSPLHF | TGTGCCAGCAGCCAAGATTGGGTATTCAATTCACCCCTCCACTTT
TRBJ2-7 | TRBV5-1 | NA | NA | CASSIGPAYEQYF | TGCGCCAGCAGCATCGGACCAGCCTACGAGCAGTACTTC
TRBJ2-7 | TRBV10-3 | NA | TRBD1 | CAIGKTGITYEQYF | TGTGCCATCGGGAAGACAGGGATTACCTACGAGCAGTACTTC
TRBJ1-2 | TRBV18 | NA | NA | CASSPEQGNYGYTF | TGTGCCAGCTCACCTGAGCAGGGAAACTATGGCTACACCTTC
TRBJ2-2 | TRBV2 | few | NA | CASSTDWNTGELFF | TGTGCCAGCAGTACGGACTGGAACACCGGGGAGCTGTTTTTT
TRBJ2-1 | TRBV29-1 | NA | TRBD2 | CSVEHPGASGRANEQFF | TGCAGCGTTGAACACCCAGGGGCTAGCGGGAGGGCAAATGAGCAGTTCTTC
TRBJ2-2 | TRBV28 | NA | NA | CASMSGSPKVLFF | TGTGCCAGCATGAGTGGATCCCCTAAGGTTCTGTTTTTT
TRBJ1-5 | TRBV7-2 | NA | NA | CASSDRPGQPQHF | TGTGCCAGCAGTGACAGGCCCGGGCAGCCCCAGCATTTT
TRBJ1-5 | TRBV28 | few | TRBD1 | CASSPGQGRGTGQPQHF | TGTGCCAGCAGTCCAGGACAGGGTCGGGGAACGGGTCAGCCCCAGCATTTT